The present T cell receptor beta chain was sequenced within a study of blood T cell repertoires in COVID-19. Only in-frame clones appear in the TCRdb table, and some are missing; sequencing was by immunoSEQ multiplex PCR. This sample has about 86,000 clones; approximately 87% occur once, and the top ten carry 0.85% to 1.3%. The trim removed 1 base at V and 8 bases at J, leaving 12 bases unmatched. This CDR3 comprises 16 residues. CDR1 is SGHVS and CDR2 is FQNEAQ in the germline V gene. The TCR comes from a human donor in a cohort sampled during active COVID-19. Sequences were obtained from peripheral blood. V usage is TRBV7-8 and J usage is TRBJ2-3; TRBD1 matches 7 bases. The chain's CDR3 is CASSLEVGQVQGTQYF. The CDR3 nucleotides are TGTGCCAGCAGCTTAGAAGTAGGACAGGTTCAAGGTACGCAGTATTTT.